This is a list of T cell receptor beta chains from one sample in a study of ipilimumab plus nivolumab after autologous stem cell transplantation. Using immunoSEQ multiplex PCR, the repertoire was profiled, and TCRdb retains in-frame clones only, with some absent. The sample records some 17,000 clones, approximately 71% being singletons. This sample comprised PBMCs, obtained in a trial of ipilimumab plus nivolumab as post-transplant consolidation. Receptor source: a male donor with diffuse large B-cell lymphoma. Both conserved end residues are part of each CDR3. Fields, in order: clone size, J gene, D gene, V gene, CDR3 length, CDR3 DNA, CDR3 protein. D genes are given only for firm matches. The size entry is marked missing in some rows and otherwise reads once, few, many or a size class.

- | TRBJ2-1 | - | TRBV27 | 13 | TGTGCCAGCAGTTTAGGACTTTTCAATGAGCAGTTCTTC | CASSLGLFNEQFF
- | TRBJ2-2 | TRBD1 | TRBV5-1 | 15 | TGCGCCAGCAGCAGGGGACAGGTAAAAGCCGGGGAGCTGTTTTTT | CASSRGQVKAGELFF
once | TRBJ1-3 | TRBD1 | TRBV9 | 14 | TGTGCCAGCAGCGATGACAGGGATGGAAACACCATATATTTT | CASSDDRDGNTIYF
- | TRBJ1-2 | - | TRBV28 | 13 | TGTGCCAGCAGCCGTAGTATTGGTTATGGCTACACCTTC | CASSRSIGYGYTF
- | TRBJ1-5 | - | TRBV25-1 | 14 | TGTGCCAGCAGCCTTCGGGACTTCGATCAGCCCCAGCATTTT | CASSLRDFDQPQHF
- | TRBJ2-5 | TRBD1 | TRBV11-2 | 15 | TGTGCCAGCAGCTCACAGGGGGCGTTAGGGGAGACCCAGTACTTC | CASSSQGALGETQYF
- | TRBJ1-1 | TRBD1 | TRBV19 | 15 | TGTGCCAGTAGTTTCCAGGGGGATCTGAACACTGAAGCTTTCTTT | CASSFQGDLNTEAFF
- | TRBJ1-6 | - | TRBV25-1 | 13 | TGTGCCAGCAGCGTAGGACATAATTCACCCCTCCACTTT | CASSVGHNSPLHF
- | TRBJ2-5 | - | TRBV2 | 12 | TGTGCCAGCAGAGGGATGGGGGAGACCCAGTACTTC | CASRGMGETQYF
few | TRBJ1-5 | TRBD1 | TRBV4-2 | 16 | TGTGCCAGCAGCCCAGCCGGGACAGGAATCAATCAGCCCCAGCATTTT | CASSPAGTGINQPQHF
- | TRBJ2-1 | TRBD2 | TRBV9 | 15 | TGTGCCAGCAGTATATGGACTAGCGACTACAATGAGCAGTTCTTC | CASSIWTSDYNEQFF
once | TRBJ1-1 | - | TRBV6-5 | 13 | TGTGCCAGCGGACTGTCCGGGACGTCTGAAGCTTTCTTT | CASGLSGTSEAFF
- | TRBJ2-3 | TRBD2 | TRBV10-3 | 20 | TGTGCCATCAGTGAGTCACGTGGTGGACTAGCGGGGAATGAGGGAGATACGCAGTATTTT | CAISESRGGLAGNEGDTQYF